Presented here are 8 T cell receptor beta chains from one specimen sequenced in a study of breast tumors, draining lymph nodes, adjacent tissues. TCRdb re-analysed the multiplex PCR reads in MiXCR, keeping a single row per CDR3 protein. The sample lists 150,000 to 200,000 distinct CDR3 sequences, approximately 30% occurring once. Axillary draining lymph nodes of breast cancer patients supplied the node samples. The specimen was axillary lymph node tissue. The receptors shown here come from a female donor with breast cancer. Some clones in this sample may be carry-over from other donors' samples.

In DNA form, the CDR3 reads TGTGCCATCAGCCCGCGGTCCGCGCGAACCTACAATGAGCAGTTCTTC. Amino acid sequence: CAISPRSARTYNEQFF. The V and J genes are TRBV10-3 and TRBJ2-1, with D unclear. The CDR3 contains 16 residues. Germline V gene sequence: CDR1 ENHRY, CDR2 SYGVKD. V lost 6 bases, J lost 2 bases, and 17 bases lay in between.

This clonotype was counted at least ten times. The V gene is TRBV7-6, the J gene TRBJ2-3; D gene unclear. CDR1 and CDR2 (germline): SGHVS, FNYEAQ. With 1 base removed from V and 0 bases from J, the gap between germline ends came to 11 bases. The CDR3 contains 16 residues. As DNA, the CDR3 is TGTGCCAGCAGCTTAGTCCCCGGTGAAAGCACAGATACGCAGTATTTT. Its translation: CASSLVPGESTDTQYF.

The table lists this clonotype with many counts. The junction shows a germline mismatch at one end, possibly a read error. The chain combines TRBV7-7 with TRBJ1-5, with D unclear. This CDR3 is built from 13 residues. Germline CDR1 and CDR2: SSHAT and FNYEAQ (reference sequence). DNA for the CDR3: TGTGCTAGCAGCTCCGGGAGGGATCAGCCCCAGCATTTT. Translated, it gives CASSSGRDQPQHF.

Notes on this clonotype: A single base separates this from a much larger clone, so it may be a read error. The CDR3 DNA follows: TGTGCCAGCAGCCCGCCTCGACTAGCGGAATACACAGATACGCAGTATTTT. It translates to CASSPPRLAEYTDTQYF. The chain carries TRBV13 and TRBJ2-3; TRBD2 agrees at 9 bases. The V and J ends lost 5 bases and 2 bases, in that order; junction bases with no gene match: 11. Germline V gives CDR1 PRHDT, CDR2 FYEKMQ (reference sequence). This CDR3 has 17 residues.

This clonotype was counted at least ten times. The chain carries TRBV20-1 and TRBJ2-6, with D possibly being TRBD1 (7 bases). The CDR3 covers 16 residues. Trimming removed 0 bases at V and 4 bases at J, with 13 bases between. CDR1 is DFQATT, CDR2 SNEGSKA, per germline (reference sequence). In DNA form, the CDR3 reads TGCAGTGCTAGAGATACAGGGGAGGCAGGGGCCAACGTCCTGACTTTC. Protein product: CSARDTGEAGANVLTF.

At least ten counts were recorded for this clonotype. CDR3 sequence reads: CASSPAGQAAETQYF. The CDR3 nucleotides are TGTGCCAGCTCACCGGCGGGACAGGCGGCAGAGACCCAGTACTTC. The J gene is TRBJ2-5, the V gene TRBV18; the match to TRBD1 covers 8 bases. Trimming took 3 bases from V and 4 from J; bases not matched to a gene: 7. The length of the CDR3 is 15 residues. CDR1 KGHSH and CDR2 LQKENI come from the germline V gene.

The chain recombines TRBV6-6 with TRBJ2-6, with D tentatively TRBD1 (7 bases). CDR1 MNHNY and CDR2 SVGAGI come from the germline V gene (reference sequence). With 5 bases removed from V and 0 bases from J, the gap between germline ends came to 17 bases. This CDR3 is 18 amino acids long. The CDR3 protein is CASSHGGRGDSGANVLTF. The CDR3 nucleotides are TGTGCCAGCAGTCACGGAGGCAGGGGGGACTCTGGGGCCAACGTCCTGACTTTC.

The CDR3 protein is CASSSTDRGLGNTF. CDR3 bases: TGTGCCAGCAGCTCTACCGACAGGGGGCTTGGAAACACCTTC. The chain links TRBV7-9 to TRBJ1-2; 10 bases are a match to TRBD1. The CDR3 runs to 14 residues. The germline V gene has CDR1 SEHNR and CDR2 FQNEAQ (reference sequence). Unmatched junction bases numbered 11, after V lost 4 bases and J lost 12 bases.